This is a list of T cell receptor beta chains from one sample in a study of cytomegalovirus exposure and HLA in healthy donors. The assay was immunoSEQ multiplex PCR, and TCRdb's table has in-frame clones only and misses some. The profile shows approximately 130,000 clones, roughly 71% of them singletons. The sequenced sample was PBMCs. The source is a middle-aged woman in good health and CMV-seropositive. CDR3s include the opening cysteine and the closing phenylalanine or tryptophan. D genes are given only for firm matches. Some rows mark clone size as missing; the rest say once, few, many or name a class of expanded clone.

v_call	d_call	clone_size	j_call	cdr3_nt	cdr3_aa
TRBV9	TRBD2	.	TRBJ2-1	TGTGCCAGCAGCTCTTATGCGGGGGGACTCGACAATGAGCAGTTCTTC	CASSSYAGGLDNEQFF
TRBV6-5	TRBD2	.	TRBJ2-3	TGTGCCAGCAGTTACCGAGTAGCGGGAAGAGATACGCAGTATTTT	CASSYRVAGRDTQYF
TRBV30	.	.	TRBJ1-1	TGTGCCTGGGGGTCTGATAGGCAGGGCGGACCTGAAGCTTTCTTT	CAWGSDRQGGPEAFF
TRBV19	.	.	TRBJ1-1	TGTGCCAGTAGTATCACTGGGTTGAGCGCTGAAGCTTTCTTT	CASSITGLSAEAFF
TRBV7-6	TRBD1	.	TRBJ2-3	TGTGCCAGCAGCTTAGCAGGGGGACAGGAGATCACAGATACGCAGTATTTT	CASSLAGGQEITDTQYF
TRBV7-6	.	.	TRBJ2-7	TGTGCCAGCAGCGAGCGGGACACTGGGGAGCAGTACTTC	CASSERDTGEQYF
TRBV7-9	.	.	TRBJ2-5	TGTGCCAGCACCCAGGGTCAGGGTTTGCCGCAAGAGACCCAGTACTTC	CASTQGQGLPQETQYF
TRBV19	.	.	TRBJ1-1	TGTGCCAGTATAGGAGGGAACACTGAAGCTTTCTTT	CASIGGNTEAFF
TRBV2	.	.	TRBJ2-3	TGTGCCAGCAGTCGACTCGATTCCACAGATACGCAGTATTTT	CASSRLDSTDTQYF
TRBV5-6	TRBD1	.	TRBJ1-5	TGTGCCAGCAGTCCCGGACAGGGTTACAATCAGCCCCAGCATTTT	CASSPGQGYNQPQHF
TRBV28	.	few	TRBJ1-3	TGTGCCAGCAGTTTTGGGGGGACTCAGGGACCTGGAAACACCATATATTTT	CASSFGGTQGPGNTIYF
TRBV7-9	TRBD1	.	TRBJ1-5	TGTGCCAGCAGCCCAAGTGTGACAGGGGTTAATCAGCCCCAGCATTTT	CASSPSVTGVNQPQHF
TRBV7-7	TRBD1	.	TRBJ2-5	TGTGCCAGCAGCTTAAGGGCAGGGGGCGGTGAGACCCAGTACTTC	CASSLRAGGGETQYF
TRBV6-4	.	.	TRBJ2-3	TGTGCCAGCAGTGACCAAGCGGGCCGCACAGATACGCAGTATTTT	CASSDQAGRTDTQYF
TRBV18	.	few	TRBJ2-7	TGTGCCAGCTCACCAATAGATAAATCCTACGAGCAGTACTTC	CASSPIDKSYEQYF
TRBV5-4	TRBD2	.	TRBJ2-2	TGTGCCAGCAGGTCCCTAGCGGGAAGCACCGGGGAGCTGTTTTTT	CASRSLAGSTGELFF
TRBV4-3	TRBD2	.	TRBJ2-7	TGCGCCAGCAGCCAACGCATAAGCATGATTGCGGGAGGGCCGGACGAGCAGTACTTC	CASSQRISMIAGGPDEQYF
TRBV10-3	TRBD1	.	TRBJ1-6	TGTGCCACCACTTGGACAGGGGGCCATAATTCACCCCTCCACTTT	CATTWTGGHNSPLHF
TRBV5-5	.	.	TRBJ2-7	TGTGCCAGCAACACCCAAAGGAGCTACGAGCAGTACTTC	CASNTQRSYEQYF
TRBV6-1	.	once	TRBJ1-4	TGTGCCAGCAGCGTCAGGGGTGGGAATGAAAAACTGTTTTTT	CASSVRGGNEKLFF
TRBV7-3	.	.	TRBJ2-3	TGTGCCAGCAGCTTAAATCGGGAAACTAGCACAGATACGCAGTATTTT	CASSLNRETSTDTQYF
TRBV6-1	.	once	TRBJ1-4	TGTGCCAGCAAGCAGGGTCCGCATGAAAAACTGTTTTTT	CASKQGPHEKLFF
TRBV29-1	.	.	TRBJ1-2	TGCAGCGTGGACACGTATGGCTACACCTTC	CSVDTYGYTF
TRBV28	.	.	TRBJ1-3	TGTGCCAGCAGGCCTGGGGGGGTCGGAAACACCATATATTTT	CASRPGGVGNTIYF
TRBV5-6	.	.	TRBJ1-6	TGTGCCAGCAGCTTAGCGGGCTTTCGGAATTCACCCCTCCACTTT	CASSLAGFRNSPLHF
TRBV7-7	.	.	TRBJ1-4	TGTGCTAGCAGCTTAGCCAGGGGCCTTAATGAAAAACTGTTTTTT	CASSLARGLNEKLFF
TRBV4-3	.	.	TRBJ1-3	TGCGCCAGCAGCCAAGACGCGGGTTCTGGAAACACCATATATTTT	CASSQDAGSGNTIYF
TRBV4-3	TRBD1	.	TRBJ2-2	TGCGCCAGCAGCCAAGATATAGGACAGGGCAACACCGGGGAGCTGTTTTTT	CASSQDIGQGNTGELFF
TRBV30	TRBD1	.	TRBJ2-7	TGTGCCTGGGCCGGGACAGGGGGTCGCGAGCAGTACTTC	CAWAGTGGREQYF
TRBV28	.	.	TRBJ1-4	TGTGCCAGCATCGGCAGGGCCTCTAATGAAAAACTGTTTTTT	CASIGRASNEKLFF
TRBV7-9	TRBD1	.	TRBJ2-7	TGTGCCAGCAGCGGAGGGACAGGGTCTTCCTACGAGCAGTACTTC	CASSGGTGSSYEQYF
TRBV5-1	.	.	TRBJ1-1	TGCGCCAGCAGCTTGGAACAGGCGAACACTGAAGCTTTCTTT	CASSLEQANTEAFF
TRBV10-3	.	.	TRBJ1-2	TGTGCCATCAGTGACTCCTGGACAGACTACGGTAACTATGGCTACACCTTC	CAISDSWTDYGNYGYTF
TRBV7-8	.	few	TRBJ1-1	TGTGCCAGCAGCTTATTATCGGGAGGCACTGAAGCTTTCTTT	CASSLLSGGTEAFF
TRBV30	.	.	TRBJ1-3	TGTGCCTGCATACTATATGGAAACACCATATATTTT	CACILYGNTIYF
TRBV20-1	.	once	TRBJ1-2	TGCAGTGCCTCCCGCGGGGAGGGCTACACCTTC	CSASRGEGYTF
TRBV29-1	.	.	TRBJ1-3	TGCAGCGTGGGGCTGGGGCAGGTTGGAAACACCATATATTTT	CSVGLGQVGNTIYF
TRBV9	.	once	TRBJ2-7	TGTGCCAGCAGCGTAGGGGCGGGGTCCTACGAGCAGTACTTC	CASSVGAGSYEQYF
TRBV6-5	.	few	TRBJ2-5	TGTGCCAGCAGTTACAGTAGCGGAGAACTCGGTGAGACCCAGTACTTC	CASSYSSGELGETQYF
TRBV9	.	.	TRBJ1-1	TGTGCCAGCAGCGTAGCGGTGAGGGGACACGAGACAATGAACACTGAAGCTTTCTTT	CASSVAVRGHETMNTEAFF
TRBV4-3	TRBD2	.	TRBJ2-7	TGCGCCAGCAGCCAAGATTTCGGGGGGACTACCTACGAGCAGTACTTC	CASSQDFGGTTYEQYF
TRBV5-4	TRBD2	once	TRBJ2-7	TGTGCCAGCAGCCTGGAGCGGGGAACGGGCGAGCAGTACTTC	CASSLERGTGEQYF
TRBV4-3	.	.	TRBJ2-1	TGCGCCAGCAGCCAAGATGACTTGGGTGAGCAGTTCTTC	CASSQDDLGEQFF
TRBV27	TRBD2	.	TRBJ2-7	TGTGCCAGCCCTCCAATTGCGGCTAGCGGGAGGGTTTACGAGCAGTACTTC	CASPPIAASGRVYEQYF
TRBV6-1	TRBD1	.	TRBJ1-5	TGTGCCAGCAGTGGCGACAGGGGAGGCAATCAGCCCCAGCATTTT	CASSGDRGGNQPQHF
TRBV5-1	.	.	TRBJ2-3	TGCGCCAGCAGCTTGGCTCAGGGCTACACAGATACGCAGTATTTT	CASSLAQGYTDTQYF
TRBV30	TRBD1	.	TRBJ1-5	TGTGCCTGGAGTGCCCGAAGGACAGGGGGGAATCAGCCCCAGCATTTT	CAWSARRTGGNQPQHF
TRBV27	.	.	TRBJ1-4	TGTGCCAGCTCCCTAGGCCAGGGTGAAAAACTGTTTTTT	CASSLGQGEKLFF
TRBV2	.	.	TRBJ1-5	TGTGCCAGCTCCAGGGAATTATCCCATAGCAATCAGCCCCAGCATTTT	CASSRELSHSNQPQHF
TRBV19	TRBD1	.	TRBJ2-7	TGTGCCAGCTCGCCCCGGGACAGCCGTCCGGAAGAGCAGTACTTC	CASSPRDSRPEEQYF